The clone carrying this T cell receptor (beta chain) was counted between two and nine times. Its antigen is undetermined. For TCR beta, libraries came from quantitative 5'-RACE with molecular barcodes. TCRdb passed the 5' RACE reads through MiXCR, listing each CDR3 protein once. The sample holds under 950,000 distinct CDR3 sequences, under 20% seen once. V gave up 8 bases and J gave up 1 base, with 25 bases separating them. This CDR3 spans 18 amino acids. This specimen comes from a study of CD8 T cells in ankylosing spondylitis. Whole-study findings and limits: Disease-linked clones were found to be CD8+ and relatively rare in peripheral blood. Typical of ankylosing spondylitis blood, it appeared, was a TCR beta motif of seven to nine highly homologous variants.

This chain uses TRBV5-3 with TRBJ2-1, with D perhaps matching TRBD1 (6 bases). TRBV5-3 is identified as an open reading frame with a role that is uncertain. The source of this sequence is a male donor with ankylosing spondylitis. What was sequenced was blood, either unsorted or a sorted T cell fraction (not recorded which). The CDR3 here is CARPSSRLGTLSYNEQFF. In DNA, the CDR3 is TGTGCCAGGCCGTCTTCCCGGCTCGGGACACTATCCTACAATGAGCAGTTCTTC.